This TCR beta chain was sequenced in a study of shared clonotypes between healthy human individuals. This CDR3 comprises 15 residues. Germline V lookup: CDR1 ENHRY, CDR2 SYGVKD. The V end lost 6 bases, the J end lost 2 bases, and 16 bases lay between the germline ends. Profiled with immunoSEQ multiplex PCR; TCRdb holds only in-frame clones, not every one. The sample shows millions of clones, 90% to 95% of them seen only once. The source material was naive CD4+ T cells sorted from blood. Subset indicated: CD45RA+ positively selected. The chain has TRBV10-3 and TRBJ1-1, with D possibly TRBD1 on 5 matching bases. This TCR was sampled from a man in his late teens or twenties in good health. CDR3 sequence reads: CAISDSGRFNTEAFF. The CDR3, as DNA: TGTGCCATCAGCGATTCGGGACGGTTTAACACTGAAGCTTTCTTT.